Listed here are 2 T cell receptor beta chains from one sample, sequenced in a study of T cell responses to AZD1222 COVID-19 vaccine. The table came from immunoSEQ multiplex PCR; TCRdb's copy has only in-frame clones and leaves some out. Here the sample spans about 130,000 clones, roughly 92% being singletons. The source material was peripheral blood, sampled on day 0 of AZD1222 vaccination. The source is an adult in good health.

CDR3 region: CASSQRDRAFGYTF. The DNA of the CDR3 is TGTGCCAGCAGCCAGAGGGACAGGGCATTTGGCTACACCTTC. The genes are TRBV4-2 and TRBJ1-2; 9 nucleotides align to TRBD1. CDR3 size: 14 residues. Germline-derived CDR1 and CDR2 are LGHNA and YNFKEQ. The V segment lost 3 bases and the J segment 7 bases; nucleotides outside the gene matches: 6.

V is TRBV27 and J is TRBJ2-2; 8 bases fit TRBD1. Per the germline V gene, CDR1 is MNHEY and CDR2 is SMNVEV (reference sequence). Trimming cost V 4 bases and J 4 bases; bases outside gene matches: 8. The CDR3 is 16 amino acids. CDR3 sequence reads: CASSSGQGVGTGELFF. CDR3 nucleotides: TGTGCCAGCAGTTCAGGACAGGGTGTTGGCACCGGGGAGCTGTTTTTT.